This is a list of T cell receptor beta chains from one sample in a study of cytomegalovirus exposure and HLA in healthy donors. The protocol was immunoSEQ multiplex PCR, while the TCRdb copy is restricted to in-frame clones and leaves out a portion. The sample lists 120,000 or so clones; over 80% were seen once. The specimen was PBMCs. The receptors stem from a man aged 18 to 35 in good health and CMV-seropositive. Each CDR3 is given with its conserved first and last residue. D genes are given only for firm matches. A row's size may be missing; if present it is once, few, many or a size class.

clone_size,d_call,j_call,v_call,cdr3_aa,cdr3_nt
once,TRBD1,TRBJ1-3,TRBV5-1,CASSLDRGGGNTIYF,TGCGCCAGCAGCTTGGACAGGGGGGGAGGAAACACCATATATTTT
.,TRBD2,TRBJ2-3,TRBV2,CARPGLAGGTDTQYF,TGTGCCAGACCGGGACTAGCGGGGGGGACAGATACGCAGTATTTT
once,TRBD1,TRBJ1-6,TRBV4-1,CASSSWTGKPSPLHF,TGCGCCAGCAGCTCCTGGACAGGGAAGCCATCACCCCTCCACTTT
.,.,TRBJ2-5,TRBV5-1,CASSLALGEETQYF,TGCGCCAGCAGCTTGGCCTTAGGGGAAGAGACCCAGTACTTC
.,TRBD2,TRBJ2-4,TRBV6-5,CASGVAGAKNIQYF,TGTGCCAGCGGGGTAGCGGGAGCCAAAAACATTCAGTACTTC
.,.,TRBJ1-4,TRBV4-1,CASSQDGAWVSGKLFF,TGCGCCAGCAGCCAAGATGGAGCCTGGGTTAGTGGAAAACTGTTTTTT
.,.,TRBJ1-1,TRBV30,CAWRRQVNTEAFF,TGTGCCTGGAGACGGCAGGTTAACACTGAAGCTTTCTTT
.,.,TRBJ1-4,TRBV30,CAWGSRRNEKLFF,TGTGCCTGGGGTTCCCGGAGAAACGAAAAACTGTTTTTT
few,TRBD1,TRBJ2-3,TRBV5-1,CASSLQGAETDTQYF,TGCGCCAGCAGCTTACAGGGGGCTGAAACAGATACGCAGTATTTT
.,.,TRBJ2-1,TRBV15,CATSRETDEQFF,TGTGCCACCAGCAGAGAAACGGATGAGCAGTTCTTC
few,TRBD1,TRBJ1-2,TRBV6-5,CASIFLGQGCYGYTF,TGTGCCAGCATCTTTCTAGGACAGGGGTGCTATGGCTACACCTTC
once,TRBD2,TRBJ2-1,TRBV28,CASRSGNYNEQFF,TGTGCCAGCCGAAGCGGGAACTACAATGAGCAGTTCTTC
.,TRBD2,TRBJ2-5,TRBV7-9,CASSLSGAEKTQYF,TGTGCCAGCAGCTTAAGCGGGGCGGAAAAGACCCAGTACTTC
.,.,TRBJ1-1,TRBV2,CAGRGVGMNTEAFF,TGTGCCGGGAGAGGAGTCGGGATGAACACTGAAGCTTTCTTT
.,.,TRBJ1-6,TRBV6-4,CASSDSGRGDNSPLHF,TGTGCCAGCAGTGACTCAGGCCGCGGGGATAATTCACCCCTCCACTTT
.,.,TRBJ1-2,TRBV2,CASNPAQGNYGYTF,TGTGCCAGCAATCCGGCTCAGGGTAACTATGGCTACACCTTC
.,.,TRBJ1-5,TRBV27,CASRHRESEPQHF,TGTGCCAGCCGTCACAGGGAAAGTGAGCCCCAGCATTTT
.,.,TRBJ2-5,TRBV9,CASSVRPSGETQYF,TGTGCCAGCAGCGTACGACCCTCGGGAGAGACCCAGTACTTC